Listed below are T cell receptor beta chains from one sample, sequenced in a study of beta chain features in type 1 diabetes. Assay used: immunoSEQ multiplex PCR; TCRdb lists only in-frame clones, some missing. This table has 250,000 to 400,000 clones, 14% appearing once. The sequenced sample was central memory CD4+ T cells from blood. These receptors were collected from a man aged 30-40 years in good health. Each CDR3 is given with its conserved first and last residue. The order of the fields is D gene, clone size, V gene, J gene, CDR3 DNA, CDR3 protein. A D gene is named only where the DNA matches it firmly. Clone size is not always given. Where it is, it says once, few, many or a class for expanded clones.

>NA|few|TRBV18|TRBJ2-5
TGTGCCAGCTCACCAAGAGGGTTTCAAGAGACCCAGTACTTC
CASSPRGFQETQYF
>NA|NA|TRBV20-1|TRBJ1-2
TGCAGTGCTAGAGTGGGACGTGGCTACACCTTC
CSARVGRGYTF
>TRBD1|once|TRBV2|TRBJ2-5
TGTGCCAGCAGTTCCCTCCGGACAGGGAAAGAGACCCAGTACTTC
CASSSLRTGKETQYF
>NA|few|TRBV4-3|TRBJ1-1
TGCGCCAGCAGCCAAGAGTCTTTAGTTCCCACTGAAGCTTTCTTT
CASSQESLVPTEAFF
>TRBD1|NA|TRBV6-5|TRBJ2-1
TGTGCCAGCAAAGGGGACAGGGGCCACAATGAGCAGTTCTTC
CASKGDRGHNEQFF
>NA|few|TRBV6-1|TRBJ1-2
TGTGCCAGCAGTGAAGGGGTGAGCACCATTGGCTACACCTTC
CASSEGVSTIGYTF
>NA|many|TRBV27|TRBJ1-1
TGTGCCAGCAGTTTTGGAAGTGGCACTGAAGCTTTCTTT
CASSFGSGTEAFF
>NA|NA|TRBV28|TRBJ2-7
TGTGCCAGCAGTTTATTCAACTACGAGCAGTACTTC
CASSLFNYEQYF
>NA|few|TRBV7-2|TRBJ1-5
TGTGCCAGCAGCTCTGACTTAGGGCCCCAGCATTTT
CASSSDLGPQHF
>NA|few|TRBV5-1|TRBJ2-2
TGCGCCAGCAGCTTGGTGGCAGGGAACGCCGGGGAGCTGTTTTTT
CASSLVAGNAGELFF
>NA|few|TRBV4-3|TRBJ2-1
TGCGCCAGCAGCCAAGAGCAGGGGGGGATCGCCGATGAGCAGTTCTTC
CASSQEQGGIADEQFF
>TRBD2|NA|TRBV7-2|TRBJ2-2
TGTGCCAGCAGCCCCCATCCTAGCGGGAGAACCGGGGAGCTGTTTTTT
CASSPHPSGRTGELFF
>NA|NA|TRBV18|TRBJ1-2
TGTGCCAGCTCAATCCTGGGCTTAGAACGTGGCTACACCTTC
CASSILGLERGYTF
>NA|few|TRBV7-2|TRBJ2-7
TGTGCCAGCAGCCCCAGTTGGGGGGAGCAGTACTTC
CASSPSWGEQYF
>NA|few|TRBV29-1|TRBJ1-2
TGCAGCGCCGCACTCGAGGGCTATGGCTACACCTTC
CSAALEGYGYTF
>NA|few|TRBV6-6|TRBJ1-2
TGTGCCAGCACGTCAGCCGGACAGCCTACCTATGGCTACACCTTC
CASTSAGQPTYGYTF
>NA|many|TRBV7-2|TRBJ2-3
TGTGCCACCACTAGCACAGATACGCAGTATTTT
CATTSTDTQYF
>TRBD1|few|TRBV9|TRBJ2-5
TGTGCCAGCAGCCACGGACAGGGAAAAGAGACCCAGTACTTC
CASSHGQGKETQYF
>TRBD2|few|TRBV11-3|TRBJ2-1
TGTGCCAGCAGCTTAGGGGCTAGCGGGAGGTATTACAATGAGCAGTTCTTC
CASSLGASGRYYNEQFF
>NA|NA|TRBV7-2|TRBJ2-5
TGTGCCAGCAGTTTTAGGGGGACGGCTCAAGAGACCCAGTACTTC
CASSFRGTAQETQYF
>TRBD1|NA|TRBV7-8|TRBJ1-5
TGTGCCAGCAGCCCCCGACAGGGTAATCAGCCCCAGCATTTT
CASSPRQGNQPQHF
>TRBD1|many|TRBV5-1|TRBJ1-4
TGCGCCAGCAGCTCGGGGTATGGCAAGGACAGGGGGTCTGAAAAACTGTTTTTT
CASSSGYGKDRGSEKLFF
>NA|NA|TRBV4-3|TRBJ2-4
TGCGCCAGCAGCCAAGGTCAGGCGTTTGCCAAAAACATTCAGTACTTC
CASSQGQAFAKNIQYF
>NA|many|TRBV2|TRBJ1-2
TGTGCCAGCAGTGTTATTACGGACTATGGCTACACCTTC
CASSVITDYGYTF
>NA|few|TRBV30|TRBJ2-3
TGTGCCCGAAGAAAGAGCCCGGGCGATACGCAGTATTTT
CARRKSPGDTQYF
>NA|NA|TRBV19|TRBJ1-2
TGTGCCAGTAGTATAGACAGAGGGTATGGCTACACCTTC
CASSIDRGYGYTF
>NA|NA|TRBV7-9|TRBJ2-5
TGTGCCAGCAGCTTGCGTGGACAAGAGACCCAGTACTTC
CASSLRGQETQYF
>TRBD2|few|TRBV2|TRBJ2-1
TGTGCCAGCAGTGAAGCGTTAGCGGGGGGAATTAATCAGTTCTTC
CASSEALAGGINQFF